This T cell receptor beta chain was retrieved from a study of glioma-infiltrating T cells after dendritic cell vaccination. CDR1 is SGHNT and CDR2 is YYREEE in the germline V gene (reference sequence). CDR3 length: 16 residues. The V gene end was trimmed by 0 bases and the J gene end by 6 bases; junction bases not matched to a gene: 10. Sequencing was performed with immunoSEQ multiplex PCR; in TCRdb, only in-frame clones are kept and a portion is missing. The sample shows 93,000 or so clones, roughly three quarters of them seen only once. The chain employs TRBV5-4 and TRBJ1-2; 8 bases align to TRBD1. The specimen was blood, collected before dendritic cell vaccination. The clonotype comes from a human donor with glioblastoma. CDR3 amino acids: CASSLDWTGTGNGYTF. CDR3 nucleotide sequence: TGTGCCAGCAGCTTGGACTGGACAGGGACGGGCAATGGCTACACCTTC. Looking up the rest from reference TRBV5-4 and TRBJ1-2 gives the full variable domain: ETGVTQSPTHLIKTRGQQVTLRCSSQSGHNTVSWYQQALGQGPQFIFQYYREEENGRGNFPPRFSGLQFPNYSSELNVNALELDDSALYLCASSLDWTGTGNGYTFGSGTRLTVV.